A selection of T cell receptor beta chains follows, all from one sample in a study of Ad26.COV2.S vaccination and SARS-CoV-2 variants. Generated by immunoSEQ multiplex PCR, the TCRdb table keeps only in-frame clones and is missing some. The table shows over 400,000 clones, with 90% occurring only once. Sequences were derived from peripheral blood, sampled in a trial of Ad26.COV2.S vaccine versus placebo. All receptors come from a person between 18 and 60 years old who received the Ad26.COV2.S COVID-19 vaccine or a placebo. CDR3s include the opening cysteine and the closing phenylalanine or tryptophan. Each record gives: clone size, J gene, V gene, D gene, CDR3 DNA, CDR3 protein. A D gene is named only where the DNA matches it firmly. Clone sizes are given selectively: once, few, many, or a class where the clone is expanded.

size: NA
J: TRBJ2-1
V: TRBV27
D: NA
DNA: TGTGCCAGCAGAAGGGGATTCGAGCAGTTCTTC
CDR3: CASRRGFEQFF

size: NA
J: TRBJ2-3
V: TRBV28
D: NA
DNA: TGTGCCAGCAGCTTTTTGGGCGAACGCACAGATACGCAGTATTTT
CDR3: CASSFLGERTDTQYF

size: NA
J: TRBJ2-5
V: TRBV6-6
D: TRBD2
DNA: TGTGCCAGCAGTTACCACATAGCGGGAGGGAAGGAGACCCAGTACTTC
CDR3: CASSYHIAGGKETQYF

size: NA
J: TRBJ1-1
V: TRBV18
D: NA
DNA: TGTGCCAGCTCCGCCTCATGGGACGTTGAAGCTTTCTTT
CDR3: CASSASWDVEAFF

size: NA
J: TRBJ2-6
V: TRBV15
D: NA
DNA: TGTGCCACCAGCGAACGTAACTCTGGGGCCAACGTCCTGACTTTC
CDR3: CATSERNSGANVLTF

size: once
J: TRBJ1-1
V: TRBV4-1
D: TRBD1
DNA: TGCGCCAGCAGTACAGGGGGCGTAGGTAACACTGAAGCTTTCTTT
CDR3: CASSTGGVGNTEAFF

size: once
J: TRBJ1-4
V: TRBV19
D: NA
DNA: TGTGCCAGTGCATCTAGGCGACAGCGAATTGAAAAACTGTTTTTT
CDR3: CASASRRQRIEKLFF

size: NA
J: TRBJ2-5
V: TRBV7-6
D: TRBD2
DNA: TGTGCCAGCAGCCCCTGGGTAGCGGGAGGCCAAGAGACCCAGTACTTC
CDR3: CASSPWVAGGQETQYF

size: NA
J: TRBJ2-1
V: TRBV7-8
D: NA
DNA: TGTGCCAGCAGCGAATACCCGGGGACCTTAACAACGACCGATGAGCAGTTCTTC
CDR3: CASSEYPGTLTTTDEQFF

size: NA
J: TRBJ2-3
V: TRBV25-1
D: TRBD1
DNA: TGTGCCAGCAGACAGGGGGCATCGGATACGCAGTATTTT
CDR3: CASRQGASDTQYF

size: NA
J: TRBJ2-7
V: TRBV11-2
D: NA
DNA: TGTGCCAGCAGCTTAGGGTCTGGCTCCTACGAGCAGTACTTC
CDR3: CASSLGSGSYEQYF

size: NA
J: TRBJ2-5
V: TRBV5-5
D: NA
DNA: TGTGCCAGCAGCTTGGGACCACAAGAGACCCAGTACTTC
CDR3: CASSLGPQETQYF

size: NA
J: TRBJ2-1
V: TRBV28
D: NA
DNA: TGTGCCAGCAGCTTGAGACCCGGGACAAGCTCCTACAATGAGCAGTTCTTC
CDR3: CASSLRPGTSSYNEQFF

size: NA
J: TRBJ2-7
V: TRBV6-5
D: TRBD2
DNA: TGTGCCAGCATGTGGCGCGCGGGAGCATCCTACGAGCAGTACTTC
CDR3: CASMWRAGASYEQYF

size: NA
J: TRBJ1-5
V: TRBV5-6
D: NA
DNA: TGTGCCAGCAGCCAGAGGGACTCATTCCAGCCCCAGCATTTT
CDR3: CASSQRDSFQPQHF

size: NA
J: TRBJ2-1
V: TRBV7-3
D: NA
DNA: TGTGCCAGCAGCCGTGAGGGATACAATGAGCAGTTCTTC
CDR3: CASSREGYNEQFF

size: NA
J: TRBJ2-5
V: TRBV6-5
D: TRBD1
DNA: TGTGCCAGCGGTAACAGGGGAGAGACCCAGTACTTC
CDR3: CASGNRGETQYF

size: NA
J: TRBJ2-7
V: TRBV15
D: TRBD2
DNA: TGTGCCACCAGCAGAGGGATAGGACTAGCGGACTACGAGCAGTACTTC
CDR3: CATSRGIGLADYEQYF

size: once
J: TRBJ2-5
V: TRBV7-2
D: TRBD2
DNA: TGTGCCAGCAGCTTAAAGCGAATAGCGGGAGATATCGAGACCCAGTACTTC
CDR3: CASSLKRIAGDIETQYF

size: NA
J: TRBJ2-6
V: TRBV19
D: NA
DNA: TGTGCCAGTAGTAGTGTCCAGGGAATCTCTGGGGCCAACGTCCTGACTTTC
CDR3: CASSSVQGISGANVLTF

size: NA
J: TRBJ2-7
V: TRBV4-3
D: TRBD1
DNA: TGCGCCAGCAGCCAATTCGGGGCGGGGACAGGGTCCTACGAGCAGTACTTC
CDR3: CASSQFGAGTGSYEQYF

size: NA
J: TRBJ2-7
V: TRBV6-6
D: NA
DNA: TGTGCCAGCAGTTACTTTCCCGGAAACTACGAGCAGTACTTC
CDR3: CASSYFPGNYEQYF

size: NA
J: TRBJ2-7
V: TRBV7-9
D: NA
DNA: TGTGCCAGCAGCTTAGAGGCCGAGCAGTACTTC
CDR3: CASSLEAEQYF

size: NA
J: TRBJ2-1
V: TRBV2
D: NA
DNA: TGTGCCAGCAGAGACAGGACCTACAATGAGCAGTTCTTC
CDR3: CASRDRTYNEQFF

size: NA
J: TRBJ1-2
V: TRBV19
D: NA
DNA: TGTGCCAGTAGTATAGATCTATCAGTTGTTGGCTACACCTTC
CDR3: CASSIDLSVVGYTF

size: NA
J: TRBJ2-3
V: TRBV24-1
D: NA
DNA: TGTGCCACCAGTGACCCTGGGGAAGCTGGCACAGATACGCAGTATTTT
CDR3: CATSDPGEAGTDTQYF

size: NA
J: TRBJ2-1
V: TRBV7-9
D: NA
DNA: TGTGCCAGCAGCTTTGGGGGGCGAGAAAATGAGCAGTTCTTC
CDR3: CASSFGGRENEQFF

size: NA
J: TRBJ1-1
V: TRBV9
D: NA
DNA: TGTGCCAGCAGCCCCTTAGGACGGAGGAACACTGAAGCTTTCTTT
CDR3: CASSPLGRRNTEAFF

size: NA
J: TRBJ2-1
V: TRBV7-6
D: NA
DNA: TGTGCCAGCAGCTTATTCCCACTAAGAAGCAATGAGCAGTTCTTC
CDR3: CASSLFPLRSNEQFF

size: NA
J: TRBJ1-3
V: TRBV7-2
D: TRBD1
DNA: TGTGCCAGCAGCTTATCCGGGACAGGGATCGGAAACACCATATATTTT
CDR3: CASSLSGTGIGNTIYF